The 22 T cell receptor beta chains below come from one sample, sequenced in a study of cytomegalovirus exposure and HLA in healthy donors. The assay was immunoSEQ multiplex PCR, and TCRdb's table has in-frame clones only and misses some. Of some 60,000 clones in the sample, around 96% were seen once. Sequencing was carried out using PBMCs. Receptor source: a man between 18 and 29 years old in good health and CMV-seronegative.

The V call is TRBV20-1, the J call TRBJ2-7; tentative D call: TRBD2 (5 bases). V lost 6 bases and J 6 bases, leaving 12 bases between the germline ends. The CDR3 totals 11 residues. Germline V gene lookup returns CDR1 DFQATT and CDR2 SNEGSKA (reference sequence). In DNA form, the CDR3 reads TGCAGTGCGTGGGAGCTTCCCGAGCAGTACTTC. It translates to CSAWELPEQYF.

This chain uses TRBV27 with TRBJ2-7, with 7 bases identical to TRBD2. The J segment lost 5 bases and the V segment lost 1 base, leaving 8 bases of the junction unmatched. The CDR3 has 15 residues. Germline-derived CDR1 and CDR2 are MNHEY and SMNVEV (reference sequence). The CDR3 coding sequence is TGTGCCAGCAGTTTATTAGGCGGGAGTAAGAACGAGCAGTACTTC. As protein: CASSLLGGSKNEQYF.

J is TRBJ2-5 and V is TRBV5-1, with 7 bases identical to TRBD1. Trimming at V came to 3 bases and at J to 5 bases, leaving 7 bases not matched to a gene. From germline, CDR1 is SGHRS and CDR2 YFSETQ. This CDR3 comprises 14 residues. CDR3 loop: CASSSTGIGETQYF. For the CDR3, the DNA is TGCGCCAGCAGCTCGACAGGGATTGGTGAGACCCAGTACTTC.

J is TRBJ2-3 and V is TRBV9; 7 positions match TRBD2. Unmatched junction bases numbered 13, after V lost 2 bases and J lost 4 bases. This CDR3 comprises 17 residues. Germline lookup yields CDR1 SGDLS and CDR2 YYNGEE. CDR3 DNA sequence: TGTGCCAGCAGCGTTCGGGGGGTAGCGGTTGGGGCAGATACGCAGTATTTT. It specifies CASSVRGVAVGADTQYF.

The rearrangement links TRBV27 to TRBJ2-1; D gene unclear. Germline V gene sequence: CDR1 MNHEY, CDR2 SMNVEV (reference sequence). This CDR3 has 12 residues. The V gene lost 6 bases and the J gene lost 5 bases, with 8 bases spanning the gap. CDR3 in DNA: TGTGCCAGCAGGATTAGAAACAATGAGCAGTTCTTC. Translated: CASRIRNNEQFF.

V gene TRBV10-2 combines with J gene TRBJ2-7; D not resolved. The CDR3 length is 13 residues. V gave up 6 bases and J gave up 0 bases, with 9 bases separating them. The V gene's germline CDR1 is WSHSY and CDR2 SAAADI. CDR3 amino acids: CASSPTASYEQYF. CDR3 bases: TGCGCCAGCAGCCCCACAGCCTCCTACGAGCAGTACTTC.

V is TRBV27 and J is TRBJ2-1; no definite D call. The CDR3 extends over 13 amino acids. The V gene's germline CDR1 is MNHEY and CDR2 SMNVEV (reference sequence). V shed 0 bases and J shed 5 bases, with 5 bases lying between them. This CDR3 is CASSLSPDNEQFF. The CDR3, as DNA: TGTGCCAGCAGTTTATCACCAGACAATGAGCAGTTCTTC.

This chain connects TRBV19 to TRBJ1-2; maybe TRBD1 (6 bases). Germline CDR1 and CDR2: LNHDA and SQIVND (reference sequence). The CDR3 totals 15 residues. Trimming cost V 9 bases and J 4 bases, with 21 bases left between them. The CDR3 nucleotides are TGTGCCAGCGCCCTACCGGGACAATCCCTCTATGGCTACACCTTC. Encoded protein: CASALPGQSLYGYTF.

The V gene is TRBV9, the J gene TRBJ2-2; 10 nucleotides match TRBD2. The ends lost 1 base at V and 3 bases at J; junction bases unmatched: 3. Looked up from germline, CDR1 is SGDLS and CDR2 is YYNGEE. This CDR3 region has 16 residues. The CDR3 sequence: CASSVLAGEDTGELFF. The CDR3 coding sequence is TGTGCCAGCAGCGTACTAGCGGGAGAGGACACCGGGGAGCTGTTTTTT.

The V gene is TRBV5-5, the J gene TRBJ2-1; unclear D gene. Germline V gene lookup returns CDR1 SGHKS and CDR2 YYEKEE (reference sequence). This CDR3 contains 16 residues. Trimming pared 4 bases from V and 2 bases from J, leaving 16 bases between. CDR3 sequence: CASSHIRDNAYNEQFF. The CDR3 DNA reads TGTGCCAGCAGCCACATCCGTGACAACGCCTACAATGAGCAGTTCTTC.

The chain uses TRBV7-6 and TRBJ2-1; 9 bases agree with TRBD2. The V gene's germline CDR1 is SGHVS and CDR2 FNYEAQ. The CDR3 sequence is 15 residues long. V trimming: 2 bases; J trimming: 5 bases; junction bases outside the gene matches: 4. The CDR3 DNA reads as TGTGCCAGCAGCTTACTTAGCGGGAGAAACAATGAGCAGTTCTTC. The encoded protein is CASSLLSGRNNEQFF.

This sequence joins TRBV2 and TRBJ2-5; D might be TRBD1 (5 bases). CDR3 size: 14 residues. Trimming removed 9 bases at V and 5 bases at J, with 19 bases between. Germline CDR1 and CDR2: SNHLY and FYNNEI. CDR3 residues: CARSTGPRGETQYF. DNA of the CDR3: TGTGCCAGGAGCACCGGACCAAGGGGTGAGACCCAGTACTTC.

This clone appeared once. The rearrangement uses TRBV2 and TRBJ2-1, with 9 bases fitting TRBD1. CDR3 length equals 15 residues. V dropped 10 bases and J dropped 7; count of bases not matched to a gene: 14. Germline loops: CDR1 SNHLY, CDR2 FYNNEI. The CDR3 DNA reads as TGTGCCACTTCGGAGGGGGACAGGGTTTATAATGAGCAGTTCTTC. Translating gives CATSEGDRVYNEQFF.

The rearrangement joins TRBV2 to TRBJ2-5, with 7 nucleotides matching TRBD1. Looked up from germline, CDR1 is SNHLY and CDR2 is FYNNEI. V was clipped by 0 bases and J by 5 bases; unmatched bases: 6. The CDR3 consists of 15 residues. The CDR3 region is CASSEALGRGETQYF. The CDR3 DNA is TGTGCCAGCAGTGAAGCGTTGGGCAGGGGGGAGACCCAGTACTTC. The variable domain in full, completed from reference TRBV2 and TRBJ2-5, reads EPEVTQTPSHQVTQMGQEVILRCVPISNHLYFYWYRQILGQKVEFLVSFYNNEISEKSEIFDDQFSVERPDGSNFTLKIRSTKLEDSAMYFCASSEALGRGETQYFGPGTRLLVL.

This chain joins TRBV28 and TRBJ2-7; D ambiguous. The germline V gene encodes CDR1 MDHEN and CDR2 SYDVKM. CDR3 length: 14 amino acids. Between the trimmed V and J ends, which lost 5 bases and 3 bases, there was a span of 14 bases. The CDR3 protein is CASSPRRHLYEQYF. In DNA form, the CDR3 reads TGTGCCAGCAGTCCCCGTCGACACCTCTACGAGCAGTACTTC.

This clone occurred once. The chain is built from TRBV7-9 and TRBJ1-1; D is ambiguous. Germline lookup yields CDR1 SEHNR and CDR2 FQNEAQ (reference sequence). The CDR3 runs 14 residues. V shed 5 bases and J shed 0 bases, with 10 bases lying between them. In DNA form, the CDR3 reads TGTGCCAGCAGCGTAGGTACTATGAACACTGAAGCTTTCTTT. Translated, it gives CASSVGTMNTEAFF. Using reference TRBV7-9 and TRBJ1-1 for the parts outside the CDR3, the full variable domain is DTGVSQNPRHKITKRGQNVTFRCDPISEHNRLYWYRQTLGQGPEFLTYFQNEAQLEKSRLLSDRFSAERPKGSFSTLEIQRTEQGDSAMYLCASSVGTMNTEAFFGQGTRLTVV.

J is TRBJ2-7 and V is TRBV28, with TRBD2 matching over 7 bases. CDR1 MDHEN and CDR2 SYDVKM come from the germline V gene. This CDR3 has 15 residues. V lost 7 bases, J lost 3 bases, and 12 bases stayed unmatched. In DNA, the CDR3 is TGTGCCAGCATCGGCGGACTAGAGGAGGACTACGAGCAGTACTTC. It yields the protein CASIGGLEEDYEQYF.

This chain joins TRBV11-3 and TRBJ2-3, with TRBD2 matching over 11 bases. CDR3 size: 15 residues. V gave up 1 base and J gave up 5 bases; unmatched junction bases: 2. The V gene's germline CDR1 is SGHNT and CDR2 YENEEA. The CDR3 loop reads CASSLVGLAGDTQYF. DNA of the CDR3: TGTGCCAGCAGCTTAGTAGGACTAGCGGGAGATACGCAGTATTTT. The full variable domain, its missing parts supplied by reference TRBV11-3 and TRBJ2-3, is EAGVVQSPRYKIIEKKQPVAFWCNPISGHNTLYWYLQNLGQGPELLIRYENEEAVDDSQLPKDRFSAERLKGVDSTLKIQPAELGDSAVYLCASSLVGLAGDTQYFGPGTRLTVL.

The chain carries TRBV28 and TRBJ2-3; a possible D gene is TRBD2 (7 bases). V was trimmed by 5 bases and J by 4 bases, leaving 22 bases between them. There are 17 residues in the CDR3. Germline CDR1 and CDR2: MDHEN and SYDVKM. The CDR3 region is CASSPPNRATSADTQYF. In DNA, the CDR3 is TGTGCCAGCAGTCCTCCCAACAGGGCCACTAGCGCAGATACGCAGTATTTT.

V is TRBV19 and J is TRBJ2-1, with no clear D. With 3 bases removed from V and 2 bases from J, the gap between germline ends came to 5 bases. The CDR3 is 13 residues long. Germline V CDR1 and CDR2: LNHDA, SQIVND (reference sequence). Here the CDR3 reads CASSMAAYNEQFF. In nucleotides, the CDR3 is TGTGCCAGTAGTATGGCGGCCTACAATGAGCAGTTCTTC.

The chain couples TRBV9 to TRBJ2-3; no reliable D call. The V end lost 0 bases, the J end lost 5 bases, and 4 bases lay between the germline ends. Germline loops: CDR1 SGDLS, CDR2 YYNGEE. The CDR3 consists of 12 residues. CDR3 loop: CASSVVGDTQYF. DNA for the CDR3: TGTGCCAGCAGCGTAGTCGGAGATACGCAGTATTTT.

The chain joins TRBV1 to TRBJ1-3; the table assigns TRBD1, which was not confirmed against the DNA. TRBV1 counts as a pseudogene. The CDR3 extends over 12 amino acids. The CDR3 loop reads CTFLGGWNTIYF. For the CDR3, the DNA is TGCACCTTTTTAGGGGGCTGGAACACCATATATTTT.